The T cell receptor (beta chain) described here comes from a study of blood T cell repertoires in COVID-19 (dated by TCRdb to 2018 to 2021). With regard to the full study: Collaborator samples came from the United States, Italy and Spain and covered acute and convalescent phases of COVID-19. HLA class I and class II types, where available, came from metadata supplied by the sample provider rather than from assay-based typing. The material from the prospective study consisted of cDNA or gDNA derived from T cells, B-cell-depleted T cells, or PBMCs. A freely available public database, intended as a resource for researchers studying the immune response to SARS-CoV-2, is where the repertoires were released. Sample metadata almost always included a de-identified subject ID, COVID-19 status, age in years and sex. Subjects who had been exposed to COVID-19, were actively infected with it, or had recovered from it provided the deeply sampled blood TCRbeta repertoires that made up the dataset. The samples were drawn from the first 160 participants of the ongoing ImmuneRACE study and from 1,254 subjects provided by 6 global collaborators. Results the study describes overall, beyond this receptor: The amount of clinical and demographic metadata varied by source and participant and was provided uncurated.

The CDR3 has 17 amino acids, counting the end cysteine and phenylalanine. Only CDR3 DNA is held: 51 bases, read in frame from base 1. A remark on this clone: There is no known antigen for this receptor. No much larger clone is present one base from it, and per-base qualities are unavailable.

TCRbeta CDR3 regions were amplified from genomic DNA by means of the immunoSEQ Assay, a bias-controlled multiplex PCR. Per the authors' processing: The number of nucleated cells in each sample was estimated from the amplification of reference gene primers within the assay. To quantify the absolute abundance of each unique TCRbeta CDR3 rearrangement, sequence reads were collapsed and filtered. For each sample, productive Simpson clonality was calculated by taking the square root of Simpson's diversity index across productive rearrangements. As stored in TCRdb, this immuneACCESS dataset retains in-frame rearrangements with V and J assigned. A fraction of the clones does not appear; measured against another copy, unresolved V genes explain less than half of the discrepancy, and the remainder lacks a known reason. V, J and clone size were drawn from that table, and D and trimming were deduced from the DNA. The sample data list approximately 250,000 clones, and around 90% of these were observed just once. Of the sample, 10% falls within the top ten clones.

At one collaborating source in Seattle, patients were enrolled during active infection and were followed longitudinally through the course of disease. Each collaborating institution followed its own protocols to collect whole blood in K2EDTA tubes. Collaborator samples were shipped for TCRbeta analysis as frozen whole blood, isolated PBMCs, or DNA extracted from either sample type. The source of this sequence is a woman between 65 and 79 years old with COVID-19, enrolled during active disease. Sequencing input: peripheral blood. The chain was built from TRBV21-1 and TRBJ2-3; the D call of TRBD1 is as the table states it, not checked on the DNA. TRBV21-1 counts as a pseudogene. The CDR3 sequence is CASKSSTGTGSTDTQYF. The nucleotides read TGTGCCAGCAAAAGTTCGACCGGGACAGGGAGCACAGATACGCAGTATTTT.